This T cell receptor beta chain was observed in a study of OX40 agonist ivuxolimab in advanced cancers. Study overall: The patients got ivuxolimab, which is an agonistic anti-OX40 (CD134) antibody. A mean age of roughly 60 years, range about 20 to 85, was recorded, and approximately 85% were male.

The V and J ends lost 2 bases and 9 bases respectively, with 22 bases between them. The CDR3 spans 17 residues. Germline values: CDR1 SGHDN, CDR2 FVKESK. Assay: immunoSEQ multiplex PCR; the TCRdb copy retains only in-frame clones and omits some. In the table there are 15,000 to 20,000 clones, around 65% of which are singletons. The source material was CD4+ or CD8+ T cells sorted from blood, sampled in a trial of the OX40 agonist ivuxolimab. The chain couples TRBV14 to TRBJ2-2; perhaps D is TRBD1 or TRBD2 (5 bases each). The sequence came from an adult with an advanced solid tumor such as melanoma, head and neck, liver or kidney cancer. CDR3 sequence: CASSQNPPGRRRRELFF. The CDR3 nucleotides read TGTGCCAGCAGCCAAAATCCCCCGGGACGACGGCGGCGGGAGCTGTTTTTT.